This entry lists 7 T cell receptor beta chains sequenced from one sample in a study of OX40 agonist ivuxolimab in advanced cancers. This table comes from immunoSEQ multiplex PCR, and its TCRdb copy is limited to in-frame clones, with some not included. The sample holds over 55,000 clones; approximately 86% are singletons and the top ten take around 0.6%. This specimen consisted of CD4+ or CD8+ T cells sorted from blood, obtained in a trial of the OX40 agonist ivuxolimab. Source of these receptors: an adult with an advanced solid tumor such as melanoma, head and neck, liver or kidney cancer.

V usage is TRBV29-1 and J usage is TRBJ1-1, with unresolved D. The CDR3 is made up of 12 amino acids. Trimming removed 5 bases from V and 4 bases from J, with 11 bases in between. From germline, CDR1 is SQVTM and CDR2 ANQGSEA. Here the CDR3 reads CSVSRGFTEAFF. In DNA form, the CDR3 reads TGCAGCGTTTCACGAGGGTTCACTGAAGCTTTCTTT.

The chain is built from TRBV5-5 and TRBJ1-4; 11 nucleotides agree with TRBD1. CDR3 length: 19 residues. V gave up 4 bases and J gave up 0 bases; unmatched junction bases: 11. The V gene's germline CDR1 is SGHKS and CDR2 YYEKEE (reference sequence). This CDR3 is CASSAGTGGGASTNEKLFF. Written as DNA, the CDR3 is TGTGCCAGCAGCGCCGGGACAGGGGGTGGGGCTTCAACTAATGAAAAACTGTTTTTT.

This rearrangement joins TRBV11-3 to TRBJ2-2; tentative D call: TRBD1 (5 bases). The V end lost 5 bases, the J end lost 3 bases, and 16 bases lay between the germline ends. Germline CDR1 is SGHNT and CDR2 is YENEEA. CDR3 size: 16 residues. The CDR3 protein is CASSATDPADTGELFF. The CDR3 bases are TGTGCCAGCAGCGCGACAGATCCGGCTGACACCGGGGAGCTGTTTTTT. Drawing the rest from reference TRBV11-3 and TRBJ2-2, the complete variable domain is EAGVVQSPRYKIIEKKQPVAFWCNPISGHNTLYWYLQNLGQGPELLIRYENEEAVDDSQLPKDRFSAERLKGVDSTLKIQPAELGDSAVYLCASSATDPADTGELFFGEGSRLTVL.

The CDR3 is CASSLAGGLYNEQFF. For the CDR3, the DNA is TGCGCCAGCAGCTTGGCGGGAGGGCTATACAATGAGCAGTTCTTC. This chain joins TRBV5-1 and TRBJ2-1; 8 positions match TRBD2. The V gene end was trimmed by 0 bases and the J gene end by 4 bases; junction bases not matched to a gene: 3. Germline CDR1 and CDR2: SGHRS and YFSETQ. This CDR3 spans 15 amino acids.

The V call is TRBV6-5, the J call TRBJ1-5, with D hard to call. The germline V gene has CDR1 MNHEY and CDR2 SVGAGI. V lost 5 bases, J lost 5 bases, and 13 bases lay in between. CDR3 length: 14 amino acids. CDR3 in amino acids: CASSPRYWDQPQHF. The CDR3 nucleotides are TGTGCCAGCAGTCCGAGGTATTGGGATCAGCCCCAGCATTTT.

CDR3 protein: CASKGVSYEQYF. The CDR3 DNA reads TGTGCCAGCAAGGGAGTCTCCTACGAGCAGTACTTC. This chain uses TRBV6-5 with TRBJ2-7; D is perhaps TRBD2 (5 bases). The V gene lost 7 bases and the J gene lost 0 bases, with 7 bases spanning the gap. CDR3 length equals 12 residues. In germline, CDR1 is MNHEY, CDR2 SVGAGI.

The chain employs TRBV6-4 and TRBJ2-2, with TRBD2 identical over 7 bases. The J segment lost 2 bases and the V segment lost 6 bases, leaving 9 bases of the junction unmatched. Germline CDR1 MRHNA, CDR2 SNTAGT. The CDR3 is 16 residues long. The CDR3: CASSDPQRDNTGELFF. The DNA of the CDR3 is TGTGCCAGCAGCGACCCCCAGCGGGACAACACCGGGGAGCTGTTTTTT.